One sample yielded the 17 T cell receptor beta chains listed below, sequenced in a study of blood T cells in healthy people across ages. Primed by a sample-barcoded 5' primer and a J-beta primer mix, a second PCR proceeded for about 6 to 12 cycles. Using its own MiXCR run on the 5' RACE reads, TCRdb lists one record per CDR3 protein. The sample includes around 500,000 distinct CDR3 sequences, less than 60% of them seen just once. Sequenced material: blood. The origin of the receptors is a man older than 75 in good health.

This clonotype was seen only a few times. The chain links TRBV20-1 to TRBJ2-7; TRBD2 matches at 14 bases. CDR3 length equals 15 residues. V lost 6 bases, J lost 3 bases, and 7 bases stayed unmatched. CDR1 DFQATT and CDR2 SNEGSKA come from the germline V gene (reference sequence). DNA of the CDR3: TGCAGTGCCAAAGGGACTAGCGGGAGTATCTACGAGCAGTACTTC. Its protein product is CSAKGTSGSIYEQYF.

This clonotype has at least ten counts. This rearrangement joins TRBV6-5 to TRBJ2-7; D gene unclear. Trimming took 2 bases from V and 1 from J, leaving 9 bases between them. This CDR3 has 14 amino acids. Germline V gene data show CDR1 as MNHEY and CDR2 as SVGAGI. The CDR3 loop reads CASSYGVASYEQYF. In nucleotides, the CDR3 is TGTGCCAGCAGTTACGGTGTCGCATCCTACGAGCAGTACTTC.

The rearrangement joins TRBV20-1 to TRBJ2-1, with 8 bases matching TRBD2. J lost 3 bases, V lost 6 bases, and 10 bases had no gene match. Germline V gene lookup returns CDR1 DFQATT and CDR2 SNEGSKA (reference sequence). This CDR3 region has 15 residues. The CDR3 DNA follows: TGCAGTGCCTCTCCCCCCAGCGGGGGCTACAATGAGCAGTTCTTC. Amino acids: CSASPPSGGYNEQFF.

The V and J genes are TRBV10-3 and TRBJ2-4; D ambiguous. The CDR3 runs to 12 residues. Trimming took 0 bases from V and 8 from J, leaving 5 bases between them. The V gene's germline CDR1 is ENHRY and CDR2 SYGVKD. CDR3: CAISESGDIQYF. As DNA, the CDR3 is TGTGCCATCAGTGAGTCTGGGGACATTCAGTACTTC.

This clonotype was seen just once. The CDR3 spells CASSFRPNGYEQYF. The CDR3 nucleotides read TGTGCCAGCAGCTTTAGGCCAAATGGCTACGAGCAGTACTTC. This sequence joins TRBV5-5 and TRBJ2-7; D ambiguous. V lost 2 bases, J lost 3 bases, and 12 bases lay in between. Germline V CDR1 and CDR2: SGHKS, YYEKEE (reference sequence). This CDR3 is 14 amino acids long.

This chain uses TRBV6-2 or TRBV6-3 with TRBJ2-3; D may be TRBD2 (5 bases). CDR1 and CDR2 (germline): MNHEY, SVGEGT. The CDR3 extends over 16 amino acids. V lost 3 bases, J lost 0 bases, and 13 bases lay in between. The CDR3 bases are TGTGCCAGCAGTTATGGCGGGCTAGCTAGCACAGATACGCAGTATTTT. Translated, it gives CASSYGGLASTDTQYF.

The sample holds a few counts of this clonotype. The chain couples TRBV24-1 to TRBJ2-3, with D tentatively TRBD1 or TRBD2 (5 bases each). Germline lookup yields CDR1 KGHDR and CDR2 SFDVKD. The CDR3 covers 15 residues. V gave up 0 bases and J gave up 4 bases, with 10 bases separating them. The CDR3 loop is CATSDLRGSSDTQYF. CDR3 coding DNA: TGTGCCACCAGTGATTTGCGGGGCAGCTCAGATACGCAGTATTTT.

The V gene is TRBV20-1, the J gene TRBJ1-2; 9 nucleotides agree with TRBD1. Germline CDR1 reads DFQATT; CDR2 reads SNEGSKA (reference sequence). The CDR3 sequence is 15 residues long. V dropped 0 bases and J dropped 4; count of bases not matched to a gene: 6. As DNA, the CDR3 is TGCAGTGCTAGAGACCGGGACAGGGATAGCTATGGCTACACCTTC. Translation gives CSARDRDRDSYGYTF.

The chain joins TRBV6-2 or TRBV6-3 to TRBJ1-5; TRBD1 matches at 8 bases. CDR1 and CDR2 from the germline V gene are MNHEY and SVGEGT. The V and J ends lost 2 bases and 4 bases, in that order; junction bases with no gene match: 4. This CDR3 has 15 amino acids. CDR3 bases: TGTGCCAGCAGTTACCAGGACAGGGCTAATCAGCCCCAGCATTTT. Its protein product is CASSYQDRANQPQHF.

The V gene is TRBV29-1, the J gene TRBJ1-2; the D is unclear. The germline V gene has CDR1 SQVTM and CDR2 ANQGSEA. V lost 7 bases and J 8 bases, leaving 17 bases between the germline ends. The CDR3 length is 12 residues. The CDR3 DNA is TGCAGCGCCTACGGCGTACAAAGCGGCTACACCTTC. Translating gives CSAYGVQSGYTF.

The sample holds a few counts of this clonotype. The CDR3 DNA is TGTGCCAGCAGAACGGGAGTAGAATCCAGTGAGCAGTTCTTC. Translation: CASRTGVESSEQFF. The V gene is TRBV12-3 or TRBV12-4, the J gene TRBJ2-1; TRBD2 might be the D (6 bases). The CDR3 sequence is 14 residues long. V lost 6 bases and J lost 9, with 18 bases in between.

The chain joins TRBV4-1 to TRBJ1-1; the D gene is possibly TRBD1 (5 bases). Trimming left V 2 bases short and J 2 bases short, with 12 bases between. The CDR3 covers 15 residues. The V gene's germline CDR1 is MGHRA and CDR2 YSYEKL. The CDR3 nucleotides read TGCGCCAGCAGCCAAAGACGGGGGGGAAACACTGAAGCTTTCTTT. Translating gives CASSQRRGGNTEAFF.

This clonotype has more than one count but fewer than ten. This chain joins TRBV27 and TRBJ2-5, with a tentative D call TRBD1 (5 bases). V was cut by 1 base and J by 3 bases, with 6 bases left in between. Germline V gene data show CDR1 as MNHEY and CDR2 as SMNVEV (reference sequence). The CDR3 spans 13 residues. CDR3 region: CASSLLTEETQYF. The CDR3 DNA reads TGTGCCAGCAGTTTATTGACAGAAGAGACCCAGTACTTC.

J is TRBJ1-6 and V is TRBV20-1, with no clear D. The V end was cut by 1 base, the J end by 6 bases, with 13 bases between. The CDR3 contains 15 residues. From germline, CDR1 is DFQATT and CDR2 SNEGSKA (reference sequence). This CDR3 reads CSARVGADLNSPLHF. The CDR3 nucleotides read TGCAGTGCTAGAGTAGGCGCAGATCTTAATTCACCCCTCCACTTT.

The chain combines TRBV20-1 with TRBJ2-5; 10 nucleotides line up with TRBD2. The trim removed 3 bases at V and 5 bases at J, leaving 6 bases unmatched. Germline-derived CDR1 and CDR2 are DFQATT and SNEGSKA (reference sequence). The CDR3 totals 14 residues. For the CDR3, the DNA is TGCAGTGCTAGGCTAGCGGGAGTACCCGAGACCCAGTACTTC. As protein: CSARLAGVPETQYF.

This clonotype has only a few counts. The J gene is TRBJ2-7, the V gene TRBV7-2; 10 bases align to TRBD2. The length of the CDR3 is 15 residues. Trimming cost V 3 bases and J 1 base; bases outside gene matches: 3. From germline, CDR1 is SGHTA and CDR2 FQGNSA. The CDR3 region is CASSFTAGGSYEQYF. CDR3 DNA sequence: TGTGCCAGCAGCTTTACAGCGGGAGGGTCCTACGAGCAGTACTTC.

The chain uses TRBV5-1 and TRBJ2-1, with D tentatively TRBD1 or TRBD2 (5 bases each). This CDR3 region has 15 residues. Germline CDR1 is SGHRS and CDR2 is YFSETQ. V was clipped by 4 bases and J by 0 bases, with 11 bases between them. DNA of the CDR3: TGCGCCAGCAGCCCTGAGGGGAGCTCCTACAATGAGCAGTTCTTC. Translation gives CASSPEGSSYNEQFF.